This T cell receptor (beta chain) was sequenced in a study of blood T cell repertoires in COVID-19. Study-wide background: Researchers got acute and convalescent COVID-19 samples from the United States, Italy and Spain. The cDNA or gDNA used as material had been derived from T cells, B-cell-depleted T cells, or PBMCs.

Original processing notes: Reference gene primer amplification gave estimated nucleated cell counts. Some clones are missing from TCRdb's copy, which holds only in-frame ones; the method was immunoSEQ multiplex PCR. Clone size and the V and J calls come from that table; the DNA yielded D and trimming. The data contain around 74,000 clones, approximately 90% of them seen just once; the ten biggest clones take up approximately 4.5%. Input material: peripheral blood. This clonotype was sampled from a man aged 45 to 65 with active COVID-19.

CDR3 nucleotides: TGTGCCAGCAGCAAAGCCGCAGGGGGCTATGGCTACACCTTC. Protein: CASSKAAGGYGYTF. The genes are TRBV7-9 and TRBJ1-2; 7 bases map to TRBD1. The CDR3 covers 14 residues. Germline V gene lookup returns CDR1 SEHNR and CDR2 FQNEAQ (reference sequence). Trimming took 5 bases from V and 4 from J; bases not matched to a gene: 7.